This TCR beta chain was captured in a study of response to subunit inactivated influenza vaccine. Germline CDR1 reads SGHTA; CDR2 reads FQGNSA. Trimming at V came to 7 bases and at J to 7 bases, leaving 11 bases not matched to a gene. This CDR3 is built from 15 residues. TCRdb passed the RT-PCR reads through MiXCR, listing each CDR3 protein once. Counted here are 500,000 or so distinct CDR3 sequences, 11% occurring once; the ten biggest clones make up approximately 12%. This rearrangement joins TRBV7-2 to TRBJ2-3; 10 bases are a match to TRBD2. The clonotype originates from a man in his forties or fifties who received an inactivated influenza vaccine. Sequencing was performed on PBMCs from blood, taken roughly 47 days after vaccination. The DNA for the CDR3 is TGTGCCAGCACCGGGCTAGCGGGGGCCACGCATACGCAGTATTTT. Translating it yields CASTGLAGATHTQYF. The entire variable domain, with the rest obtained from reference TRBV7-2 and TRBJ2-3, is as follows: GAGVSQSPSNKVTEKGKDVELRCDPISGHTALYWYRQSLGQGLEFLIYFQGNSAPDKSGLPSDRFSAERTGGSVSTLTIQRTQQEDSAVYLCASTGLAGATHTQYFGPGTRLTVL.